The 32 T cell receptor beta chains below come from one sample, sequenced in a study of blood T cell repertoires in COVID-19. Here immunoSEQ multiplex PCR was the method, and the copy in TCRdb shows in-frame clones only, minus some. The sample includes 200,000 to 300,000 clones, 88% seen only once; the top ten take about 0.7%. The sequenced sample was peripheral blood. Source of these receptors: a human donor in a cohort sampled during active COVID-19.

This clone was found once. The chain carries TRBV4-3 and TRBJ1-1; D is ambiguous. CDR1 LGHNA and CDR2 YSLEER come from the germline V gene. The V and J ends lost 1 base and 0 bases respectively, with 6 bases between them. The CDR3 length is 14 residues. The CDR3 loop is CASSQAGLNTEAFF. CDR3 coding DNA: TGCGCCAGCAGCCAAGCGGGGTTGAACACTGAAGCTTTCTTT.

This sequence joins TRBV18 and TRBJ1-1, with unresolved D. The germline V gene has CDR1 KGHSH and CDR2 LQKENI. The V and J ends lost 0 bases and 2 bases respectively, with 10 bases between them. The CDR3 has 15 residues. The CDR3 protein is CASSPPNNRNTEAFF. The DNA for the CDR3 is TGTGCCAGCTCACCACCCAACAACAGAAACACTGAAGCTTTCTTT.

The chain links TRBV7-9 to TRBJ2-7; 13 nucleotides align to TRBD2. This CDR3 spans 18 amino acids. V shed 6 bases, J shed 0 bases, and the junction held 11 bases outside the gene matches. CDR1 and CDR2 (germline): SEHNR, FQNEAQ (reference sequence). As DNA, the CDR3 is TGTGCCAGCAGACCTCGACTAGCGGGGGGCCCGTCCTCCTACGAGCAGTACTTC. Residues: CASRPRLAGGPSSYEQYF. The full variable domain, completed using reference TRBV7-9 and TRBJ2-7, is DTGVSQNPRHKITKRGQNVTFRCDPISEHNRLYWYRQTLGQGPEFLTYFQNEAQLEKSRLLSDRFSAERPKGSFSTLEIQRTEQGDSAMYLCASRPRLAGGPSSYEQYFGPGTRLTVT.

The chain joins TRBV28 to TRBJ2-7; no reliable D call. The V end was cut by 6 bases, the J end by 2 bases, with 11 bases between. The CDR3 covers 13 residues. The germline gives CDR1 MDHEN, CDR2 SYDVKM. CDR3 in amino acids: CASRSTSPYEQYF. DNA for the CDR3: TGTGCCAGCAGATCAACTTCACCCTACGAGCAGTACTTC.

The chain uses TRBV10-1 and TRBJ2-7; D might be TRBD2 (5 bases). Germline V gene sequence: CDR1 WNHNN, CDR2 SYGVQD (reference sequence). The CDR3 contains 14 residues. V lost 3 bases to trimming and J lost 0 bases, with 9 bases between them. This chain's CDR3 is CASSDSGSSYEQYF. CDR3 nucleotides: TGCGCCAGCAGTGACTCGGGGAGCTCCTACGAGCAGTACTTC.

This chain connects TRBV29-1 to TRBJ1-1; 9 bases align to TRBD1. The trim removed 4 bases at V and 1 base at J, leaving 1 base unmatched. Germline CDR1 is SQVTM and CDR2 is ANQGSEA. The CDR3 length is 13 residues. The CDR3 DNA sequence: TGCAGCGTTGGGGGACAGGGGAACACTGAAGCTTTCTTT. Protein sequence: CSVGGQGNTEAFF.

A note on this clone: Other DNA sequences in this sample translate to the same CDR3. The gene calls are TRBV7-9 and TRBJ1-2; the D gene is possibly TRBD1 (5 bases). CDR3 length: 14 amino acids. Germline CDR1 is SEHNR and CDR2 is FQNEAQ (reference sequence). V lost 5 bases and J 4 bases, leaving 14 bases between the germline ends. For the CDR3, the DNA is TGTGCCAGCAGCCTCGGGGGGGTTGGCTATGGCTACACCTTC. Its protein is CASSLGGVGYGYTF.

V is TRBV9 and J is TRBJ1-6; D gene ambiguous. Germline V lookup: CDR1 SGDLS, CDR2 YYNGEE. The CDR3 extends over 15 amino acids. V lost 3 bases to trimming and J lost 5 bases, with 12 bases between them. CDR3: CASSERRGDNSPLHF. CDR3 nucleotides: TGTGCCAGCAGCGAGCGCCGGGGAGATAATTCACCCCTCCACTTT.

This clone was found once. The rearrangement joins TRBV2 to TRBJ1-1; 8 nucleotides line up with TRBD1. CDR1 and CDR2 from the germline V gene are SNHLY and FYNNEI. The junction had 9 bases not matched to a gene; V was cut back by 3 bases and J by 0 bases. CDR3 length equals 17 residues. The CDR3 DNA follows: TGTGCCAGCAGTGAGCCCCGGGACAGGCAATTGAACACTGAAGCTTTCTTT. It codes for CASSEPRDRQLNTEAFF.

The chain recombines TRBV4-3 with TRBJ1-1, with D possibly being TRBD1 (6 bases). V was pared by 1 base and J by 4 bases, with 10 bases between. In germline, CDR1 is LGHNA, CDR2 YSLEER. This CDR3 has 14 residues. Here the CDR3 DNA reads TGCGCCAGCAGCCAAGCAGGGGCGGCCACTGAAGCTTTCTTT. It codes for CASSQAGAATEAFF.

The V call is TRBV12-3 or TRBV12-4, the J call TRBJ2-3; the D gene is possibly TRBD2 (5 bases). The V gene lost 3 bases and the J gene lost 4 bases, with 5 bases spanning the gap. The CDR3 runs to 12 residues. CDR3 sequence (DNA): TGTGCCAGCAGTTTTAGCGCAGATACGCAGTATTTT. It specifies CASSFSADTQYF.

The V gene is TRBV7-9, the J gene TRBJ1-4; D gene uncertain. From germline, CDR1 is SEHNR and CDR2 FQNEAQ (reference sequence). The CDR3 loop spans 12 amino acids. Trimming shortened V by 5 bases and J by 6 bases, and 7 bases separated the two germline ends. In DNA, the CDR3 is TGTGCCAGCAGCCTCCTAGATGAAAAACTGTTTTTT. Its protein product is CASSLLDEKLFF.

The genes are TRBV6-2 or TRBV6-3 and TRBJ1-5; tentatively, D is TRBD1 (6 bases). The V end was cut by 5 bases, the J end by 6 bases, with 14 bases between. Germline CDR1 reads MNHEY; CDR2 reads SVGEGT. This CDR3 is 14 amino acids long. The CDR3 spells CASSDNREGQPQHF. The DNA of the CDR3 is TGTGCCAGCAGTGACAACAGGGAAGGTCAGCCCCAGCATTTT.

A note on this clone: This sample includes further DNA sequences coding for the same CDR3. For the CDR3, the DNA is TGTGCCAGCGGTCCAGGGGGGAGCTCCTACAATGAGCAGTTCTTC. Encoded protein: CASGPGGSSYNEQFF. The chain links TRBV6-6 to TRBJ2-1; D perhaps matches TRBD1 (7 bases). Deletions cut 8 bases from V and 0 bases from J, with 14 bases between. Germline-derived CDR1 and CDR2 are MNHNY and SVGAGI (reference sequence). The CDR3 loop spans 15 amino acids.

The rearrangement joins TRBV7-2 to TRBJ2-7; 11 positions agree with TRBD2. Germline loops: CDR1 SGHTA, CDR2 FQGNSA. CDR3 size: 15 residues. The ends lost 4 bases at V and 3 bases at J; junction bases unmatched: 5. This chain's CDR3 is CASSWGTSGNYEQYF. Here the CDR3 DNA reads TGTGCCAGCAGCTGGGGGACTAGCGGAAACTACGAGCAGTACTTC.

V is TRBV28 and J is TRBJ2-1, with TRBD1 matching over 7 bases. Germline assignment: CDR1 MDHEN and CDR2 SYDVKM. The CDR3 is 15 residues long. With 6 bases clipped from V and 0 bases from J, the junction kept 5 bases outside the gene matches. The CDR3 here is CASSPTGNSYNEQFF. The DNA for the CDR3 is TGTGCCAGCAGCCCGACAGGGAACTCCTACAATGAGCAGTTCTTC.

The chain uses TRBV4-1 and TRBJ2-2; D unclear. Germline CDR1 reads MGHRA; CDR2 reads YSYEKL. The CDR3 runs to 18 residues. Trimming took 4 bases from V and 6 from J, leaving 24 bases between them. CDR3 loop: CASSPQDVILQHPGELFF. For the CDR3, the DNA is TGCGCCAGCAGCCCACAAGATGTAATCCTCCAACACCCCGGGGAGCTGTTTTTT.

This chain links TRBV7-2 with TRBJ2-1; 13 bases match TRBD2. The V gene's germline CDR1 is SGHTA and CDR2 FQGNSA. The CDR3 is 16 residues long. Trimming took 5 bases from V and 3 from J; bases not matched to a gene: 4. CDR3 residues: CASSQRTSGGYNEQFF. The CDR3 region has the DNA TGTGCCAGCAGCCAACGGACTAGCGGGGGCTACAATGAGCAGTTCTTC. Full variable domain (rest looked up from reference TRBV7-2 and TRBJ2-1): GAGVSQSPSNKVTEKGKDVELRCDPISGHTALYWYRQSLGQGLEFLIYFQGNSAPDKSGLPSDRFSAERTGGSVSTLTIQRTQQEDSAVYLCASSQRTSGGYNEQFFGPGTRLTVL.

The J gene is TRBJ2-7, the V gene TRBV5-1; D perhaps matches TRBD1 (6 bases). The germline V gene encodes CDR1 SGHRS and CDR2 YFSETQ. V was trimmed by 4 bases and J by 2 bases, leaving 16 bases between them. The CDR3 covers 15 residues. The CDR3 sequence is CASSQGRGGTYEQYF. In DNA, the CDR3 is TGCGCCAGCAGCCAGGGCCGAGGGGGAACCTACGAGCAGTACTTC.

The count of this clone is one. V is TRBV21-1 and J is TRBJ1-2; the table's D gene call, TRBD1, was not cross checked with the DNA. TRBV21-1 is described as a pseudogene. The CDR3 loop spans 16 amino acids. CDR3 residues: CASSPPGQARDFGYTF. The CDR3 nucleotides read TGTGCCAGCAGCCCCCCGGGACAGGCCCGAGATTTCGGCTACACCTTC.

The chain recombines TRBV10-3 with TRBJ2-5; TRBD1 might be the D (7 bases). Trimming removed 3 bases at V and 1 base at J, with 15 bases between. This CDR3 has 16 residues. The germline V gene has CDR1 ENHRY and CDR2 SYGVKD. DNA of the CDR3: TGTGCCATCAGTGATCGGAGTCAGGGGGGCCAAGAGACCCAGTACTTC. This gives the protein CAISDRSQGGQETQYF.

The chain links TRBV19 to TRBJ1-1; 7 bases fit TRBD1. Losses at the gene ends were 9 bases for V and 8 bases for J; bases not matched to a gene: 6. The CDR3 spans 11 residues. Germline V lookup: CDR1 LNHDA, CDR2 SQIVND (reference sequence). This CDR3 is CASAGTAEAFF. In nucleotides, the CDR3 is TGTGCCAGCGCCGGGACAGCCGAAGCTTTCTTT.

The CDR3 is CASSLGEGSYGYTF. CDR3 sequence (DNA): TGTGCCAGCAGCTTAGGGGAGGGATCCTATGGCTACACCTTC. This sequence joins TRBV7-9 and TRBJ1-2; D gene uncertain. V lost 1 base and J lost 4, with 10 bases in between. Germline V lookup: CDR1 SEHNR, CDR2 FQNEAQ (reference sequence). The CDR3 length is 14 residues.

The genes are TRBV30 and TRBJ1-6, with a weak D call TRBD1 (5 bases). This CDR3 has 12 residues. In germline, CDR1 is GTSNPN, CDR2 SVGIG (reference sequence). Trimming took 3 bases from V and 10 from J, leaving 10 bases between them. Here the CDR3 reads CAWRGARSPLHF. CDR3 bases: TGTGCCTGGAGAGGGGCTAGGTCACCCCTCCACTTT. Full variable domain (rest looked up from reference TRBV30 and TRBJ1-6): SQTIHQWPATLVQPVGSPLSLECTVEGTSNPNLYWYRQAAGRGLQLLFYSVGIGQISSEVPQNLSASRPQDRQFILSSKKLLLSDSGFYLCAWRGARSPLHFGNGTRLTVT.

A few counts support this clone. The rearrangement uses TRBV7-2 and TRBJ1-2, with a possible D match to TRBD1 (6 bases). This CDR3 contains 15 residues. Germline V gene sequence: CDR1 SGHTA, CDR2 FQGNSA. V was pared by 0 bases and J by 8 bases, with 16 bases between. CDR3 sequence (DNA): TGTGCCAGCAGCTTAGCTACAGGGAGAACTGGAGGCTACACCTTC. This sequence encodes CASSLATGRTGGYTF.

V gene TRBV29-1 combines with J gene TRBJ2-7; 9 bases are shared with TRBD2. Germline loops: CDR1 SQVTM, CDR2 ANQGSEA. CDR3 length equals 16 residues. The junction had 7 bases not matched to a gene; V was cut back by 1 base and J by 0 bases. The CDR3 is CSVEGISGGPSYEQYF. For the CDR3, the DNA is TGCAGCGTTGAAGGTATAAGCGGGGGGCCCTCCTACGAGCAGTACTTC.

This clone showed up just once. The chain has TRBV6-5 and TRBJ2-5, with a tentative D call TRBD2 (6 bases). Germline V lookup: CDR1 MNHEY, CDR2 SVGAGI. The length of the CDR3 is 14 residues. Deletions cut 2 bases from V and 6 bases from J, with 13 bases between. The CDR3 nucleotides read TGTGCCAGCAGTTACAGCGAGGAGGGGCAGACCCAGTACTTC. Translating it yields CASSYSEEGQTQYF.

This chain links TRBV7-9 with TRBJ2-7, with 7 bases identical to TRBD1. Germline CDR1 and CDR2: SEHNR and FQNEAQ (reference sequence). V lost 0 bases to trimming and J lost 1 base; unmatched junction nucleotides: 6. CDR3 length: 16 amino acids. This chain's CDR3 is CASSLARGTDSYEQYF. In DNA, the CDR3 is TGTGCCAGCAGCTTAGCTAGAGGGACAGATTCCTACGAGCAGTACTTC. The full variable domain, its missing parts supplied by reference TRBV7-9 and TRBJ2-7, is DTGVSQNPRHKITKRGQNVTFRCDPISEHNRLYWYRQTLGQGPEFLTYFQNEAQLEKSRLLSDRFSAERPKGSFSTLEIQRTEQGDSAMYLCASSLARGTDSYEQYFGPGTRLTVT.

The rearrangement uses TRBV3-1 (or the pseudogene TRBV3-2) and TRBJ2-7, with D perhaps matching TRBD2 (5 bases). Germline V gives CDR1 LGHDT, CDR2 YNNKEL (reference sequence). CDR3 size: 20 residues. Between the trimmed V and J ends, which lost 2 bases and 6 bases, there was a span of 32 bases. The CDR3 DNA sequence: TGTGCCAGCAGCCAACTCGACACCAGTCCGGGGTTTGCGCCCCCGGGCGAGCAGTACTTC. This encodes CASSQLDTSPGFAPPGEQYF.

The chain recombines TRBV9 with TRBJ1-3; 8 bases line up with TRBD1. This CDR3 has 16 residues. With V trimmed by 4 bases and J by 2 bases, 8 bases remained unmatched. Germline V gene lookup returns CDR1 SGDLS and CDR2 YYNGEE. CDR3 region: CASSPRDRLTGNTIYF. DNA for the CDR3: TGTGCCAGCAGCCCGAGGGACAGGCTCACTGGAAACACCATATATTTT.

The chain joins TRBV27 to TRBJ1-4, with a possible D match to TRBD1 (6 bases). The CDR3 is made up of 19 amino acids. The V end was cut by 4 bases, the J end by 3 bases, with 24 bases between. Germline CDR1 is MNHEY and CDR2 is SMNVEV (reference sequence). CDR3 in amino acids: CASSSSPGRGGSANEKLFF. CDR3 in DNA: TGTGCCAGCAGTTCCTCCCCCGGAAGGGGGGGCTCGGCTAATGAAAAACTGTTTTTT. The entire variable domain, with the rest obtained from reference TRBV27 and TRBJ1-4, is as follows: EAQVTQNPRYLITVTGKKLTVTCSQNMNHEYMSWYRQDPGLGLRQIYYSMNVEVTDKGDVPEGYKVSRKEKRNFPLILESPSPNQTSLYFCASSSSPGRGGSANEKLFFGSGTQLSVL.

The chain has TRBV27 and TRBJ2-7, with a possible D match to TRBD2 (6 bases). The CDR3 has 12 residues. Per germline, CDR1 MNHEY and CDR2 SMNVEV (reference sequence). With 1 base removed from V and 7 bases from J, the gap between germline ends came to 8 bases. The CDR3 loop reads CASSLFGGEQYF. The CDR3 DNA reads TGTGCCAGCAGTTTATTTGGGGGGGAGCAGTACTTC.